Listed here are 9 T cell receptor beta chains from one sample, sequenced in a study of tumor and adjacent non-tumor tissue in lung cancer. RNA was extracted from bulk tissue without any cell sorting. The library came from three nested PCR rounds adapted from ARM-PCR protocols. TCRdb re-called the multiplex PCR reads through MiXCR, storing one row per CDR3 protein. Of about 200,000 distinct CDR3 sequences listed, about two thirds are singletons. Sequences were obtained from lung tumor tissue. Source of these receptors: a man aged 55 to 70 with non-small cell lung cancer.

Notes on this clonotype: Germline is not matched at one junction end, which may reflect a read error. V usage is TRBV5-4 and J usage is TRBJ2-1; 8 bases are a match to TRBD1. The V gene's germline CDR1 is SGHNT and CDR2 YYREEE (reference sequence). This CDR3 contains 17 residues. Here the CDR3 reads CTSSLQTQGAAYNEQFF. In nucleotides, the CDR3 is TGTACCAGCAGCCTACAGACTCAGGGGGCAGCTTACAATGAGCAGTTCTTC.

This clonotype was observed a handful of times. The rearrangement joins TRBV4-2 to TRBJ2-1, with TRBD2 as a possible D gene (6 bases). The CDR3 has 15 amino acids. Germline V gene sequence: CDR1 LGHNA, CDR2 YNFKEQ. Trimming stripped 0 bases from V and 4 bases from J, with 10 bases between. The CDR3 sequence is CASSQDGLSYNEQFF. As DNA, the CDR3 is TGTGCCAGCAGCCAAGATGGACTATCTTACAATGAGCAGTTCTTC.

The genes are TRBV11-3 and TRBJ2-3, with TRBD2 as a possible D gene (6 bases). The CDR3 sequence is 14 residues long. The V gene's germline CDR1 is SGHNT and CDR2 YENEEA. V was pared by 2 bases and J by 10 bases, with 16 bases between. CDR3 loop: CASSLSSGVGPQYF. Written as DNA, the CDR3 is TGTGCCAGCAGCTTAAGTTCGGGGGTAGGGCCGCAGTATTTT.

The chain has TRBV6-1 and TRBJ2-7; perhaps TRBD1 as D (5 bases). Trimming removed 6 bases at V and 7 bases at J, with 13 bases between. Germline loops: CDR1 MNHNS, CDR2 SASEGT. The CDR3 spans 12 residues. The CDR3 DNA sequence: TGTGCCAGCAGAAGACAGTGGGGAGAGCAGTACTTC. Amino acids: CASRRQWGEQYF.

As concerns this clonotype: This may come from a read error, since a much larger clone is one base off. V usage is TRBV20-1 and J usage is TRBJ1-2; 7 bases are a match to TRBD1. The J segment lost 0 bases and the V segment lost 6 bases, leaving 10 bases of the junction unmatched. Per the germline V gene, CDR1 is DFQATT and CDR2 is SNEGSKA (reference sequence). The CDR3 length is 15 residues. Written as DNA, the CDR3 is TGCAGTGCCACTCAGAGGGGGCATACTAACTATGGCTACACCTTC. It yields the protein CSATQRGHTNYGYTF.

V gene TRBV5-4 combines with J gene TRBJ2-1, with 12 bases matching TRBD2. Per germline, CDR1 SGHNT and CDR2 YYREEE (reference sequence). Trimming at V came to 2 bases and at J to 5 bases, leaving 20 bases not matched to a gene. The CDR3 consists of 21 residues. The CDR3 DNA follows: TGTGCCAGCAGCTTCACCTCTTGGGTGTCGACTAGCGGGAGATTCGACAATGAGCAGTTCTTC. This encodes CASSFTSWVSTSGRFDNEQFF. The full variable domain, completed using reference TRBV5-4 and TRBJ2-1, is ETGVTQSPTHLIKTRGQQVTLRCSSQSGHNTVSWYQQALGQGPQFIFQYYREEENGRGNFPPRFSGLQFPNYSSELNVNALELDDSALYLCASSFTSWVSTSGRFDNEQFFGPGTRLTVL.

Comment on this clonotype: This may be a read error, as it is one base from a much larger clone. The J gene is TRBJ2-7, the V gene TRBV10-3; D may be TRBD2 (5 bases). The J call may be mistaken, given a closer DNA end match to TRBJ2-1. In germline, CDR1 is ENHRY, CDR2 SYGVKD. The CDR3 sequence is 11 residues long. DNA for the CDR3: TGTGCCATCAGTGGAGACTACGAGCAGTTCTTC. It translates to CAISGDYEQFF.

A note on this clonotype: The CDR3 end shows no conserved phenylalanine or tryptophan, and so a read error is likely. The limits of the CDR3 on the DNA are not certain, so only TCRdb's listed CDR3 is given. Here the CDR3 reads CANRQGAKEKLFS. The chain links TRBV6-5 to TRBJ1-4; TRBD1 reflects the table's D call only, with no check against the DNA. The CDR3 comprises 13 residues, both ends counted. CDR1 MNHEY and CDR2 SVGAGI come from the germline V gene.

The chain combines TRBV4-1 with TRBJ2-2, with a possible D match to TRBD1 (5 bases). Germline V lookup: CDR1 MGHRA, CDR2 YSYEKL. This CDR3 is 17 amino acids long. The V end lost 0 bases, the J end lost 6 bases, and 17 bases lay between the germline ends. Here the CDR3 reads CASSQEGRLVGPGELFF. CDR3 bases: TGCGCCAGCAGCCAAGAGGGGCGACTTGTGGGCCCCGGGGAGCTGTTTTTT.